The clone carrying this TCR beta chain was seen many times. The antigen is not known. Tagging with unique molecular identifiers was applied to individual cDNA molecules. TCRdb re-called the 5' RACE reads with MiXCR, one entry per CDR3 protein. The sample has fewer than 100,000 distinct CDR3 sequences, roughly an eighth seen once; the top ten hold around 2.4%. The source of the sample is a study of early T cells in non-severe SARS-CoV-2 infection. Study-level information: Bulk RNA isolated from unsorted whole blood underwent sequencing; chains were not paired. Overall study findings and caveats: VDJdb-based matching was biased toward anti-spike CD8 responses and missed private and CD4 specificities.

The length of the CDR3 is 16 residues. CDR1 and CDR2 from the germline V gene are SQVTM and ANQGSEA. After removal of 6 bases from V and 4 bases from J, the junction contained 14 bases not matched to a gene. The clonotype originates from an adult who was a healthcare worker with PCR-confirmed SARS-CoV-2 infection or an uninfected control (not recorded which). Sequenced sample: whole blood. The J gene is TRBJ2-1, the V gene TRBV29-1; the match to TRBD1 covers 8 bases. CDR3 DNA: TGCAGCGTGATGCCTACCGGGACAGGTAGTTACAATGAGCAGTTCTTC. Translating it yields CSVMPTGTGSYNEQFF.